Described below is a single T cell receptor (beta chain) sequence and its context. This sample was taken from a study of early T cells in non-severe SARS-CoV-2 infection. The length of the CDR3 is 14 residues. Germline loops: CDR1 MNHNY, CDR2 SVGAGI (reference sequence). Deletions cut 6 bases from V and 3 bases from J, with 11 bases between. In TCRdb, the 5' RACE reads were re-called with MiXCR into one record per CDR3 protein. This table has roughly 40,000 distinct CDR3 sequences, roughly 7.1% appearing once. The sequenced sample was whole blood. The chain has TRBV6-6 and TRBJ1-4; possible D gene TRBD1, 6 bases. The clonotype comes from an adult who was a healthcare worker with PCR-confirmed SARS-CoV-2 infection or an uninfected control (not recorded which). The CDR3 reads CASRQDSSNEKLFF. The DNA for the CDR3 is TGTGCCAGCAGGCAGGACAGCTCTAATGAAAAACTGTTTTTT.